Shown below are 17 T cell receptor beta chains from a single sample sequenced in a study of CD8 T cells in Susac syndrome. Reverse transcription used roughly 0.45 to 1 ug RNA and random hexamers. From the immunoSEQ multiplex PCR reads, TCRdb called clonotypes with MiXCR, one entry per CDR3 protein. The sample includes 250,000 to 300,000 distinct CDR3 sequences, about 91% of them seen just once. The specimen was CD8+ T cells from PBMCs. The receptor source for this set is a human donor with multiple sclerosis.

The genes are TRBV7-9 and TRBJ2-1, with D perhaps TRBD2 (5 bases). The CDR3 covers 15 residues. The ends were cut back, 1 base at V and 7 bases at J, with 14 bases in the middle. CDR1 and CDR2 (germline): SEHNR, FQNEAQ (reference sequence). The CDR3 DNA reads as TGTGCCAGCAGCTTAGAACTAGGTCCGGGTAATGAGCAGTTCTTC. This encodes CASSLELGPGNEQFF.

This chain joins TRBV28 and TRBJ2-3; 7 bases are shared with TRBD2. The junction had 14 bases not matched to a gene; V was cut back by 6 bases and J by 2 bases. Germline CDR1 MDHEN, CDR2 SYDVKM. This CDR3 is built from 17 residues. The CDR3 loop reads CASSHPYGGRSTDTQYF. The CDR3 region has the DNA TGTGCCAGCAGCCATCCCTATGGCGGGAGATCCACAGATACGCAGTATTTT.

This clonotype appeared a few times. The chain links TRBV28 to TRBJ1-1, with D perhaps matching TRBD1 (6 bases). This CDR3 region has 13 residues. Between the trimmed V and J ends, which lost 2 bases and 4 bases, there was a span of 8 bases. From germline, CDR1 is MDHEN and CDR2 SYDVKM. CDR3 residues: CASSLGGATEAFF. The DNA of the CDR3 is TGTGCCAGCAGTTTAGGGGGGGCCACTGAAGCTTTCTTT.

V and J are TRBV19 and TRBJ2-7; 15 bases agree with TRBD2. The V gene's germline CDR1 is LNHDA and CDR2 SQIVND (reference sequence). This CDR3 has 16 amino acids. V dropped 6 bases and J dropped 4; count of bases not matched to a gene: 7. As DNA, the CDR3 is TGTGCCAGTAGCCCCGGACTAGCGGGAGGGGGATACGAGCAGTACTTC. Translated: CASSPGLAGGGYEQYF.

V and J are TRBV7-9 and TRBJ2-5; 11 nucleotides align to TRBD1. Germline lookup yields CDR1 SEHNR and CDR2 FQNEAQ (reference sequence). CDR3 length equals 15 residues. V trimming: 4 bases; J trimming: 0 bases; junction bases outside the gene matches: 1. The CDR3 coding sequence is TGTGCCAGCAGCTGGGGACAGGGGGACCAAGAGACCCAGTACTTC. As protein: CASSWGQGDQETQYF. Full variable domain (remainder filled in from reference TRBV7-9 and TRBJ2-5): DTGVSQNPRHKITKRGQNVTFRCDPISEHNRLYWYRQTLGQGPEFLTYFQNEAQLEKSRLLSDRFSAERPKGSFSTLEIQRTEQGDSAMYLCASSWGQGDQETQYFGPGTRLLVL.

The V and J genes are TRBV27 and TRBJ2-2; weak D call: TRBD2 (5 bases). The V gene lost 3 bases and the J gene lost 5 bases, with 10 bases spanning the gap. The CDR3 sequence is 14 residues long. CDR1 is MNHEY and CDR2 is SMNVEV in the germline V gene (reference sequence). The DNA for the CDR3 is TGTGCCAGCAGTTTGCGGCCGGGGACCGGGGAGCTGTTTTTT. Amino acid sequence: CASSLRPGTGELFF.

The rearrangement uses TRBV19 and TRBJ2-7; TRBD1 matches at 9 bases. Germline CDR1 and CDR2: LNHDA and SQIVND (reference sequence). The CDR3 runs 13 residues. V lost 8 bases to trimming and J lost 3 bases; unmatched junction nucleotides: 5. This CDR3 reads CASGQGLDYEQYF. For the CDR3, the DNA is TGTGCCAGTGGACAGGGGTTGGACTACGAGCAGTACTTC.

The CDR3 sequence: CASSSLLTGELFF. The CDR3 DNA follows: TGTGCCAGCAGCTCCTTACTTACCGGGGAGCTGTTTTTT. The rearrangement joins TRBV7-6 to TRBJ2-2; the D is unclear. There are 13 residues in the CDR3. Germline V gene data show CDR1 as SGHVS and CDR2 as FNYEAQ. The germline V and J ends were trimmed by 4 bases and 5 bases, with 8 bases remaining between them.

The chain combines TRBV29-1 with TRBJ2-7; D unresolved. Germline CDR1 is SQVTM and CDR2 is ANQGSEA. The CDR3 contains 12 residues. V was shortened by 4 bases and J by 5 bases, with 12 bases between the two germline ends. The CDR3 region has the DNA TGCAGCGTTGGAGGAATCGGAGACGAGCAGTACTTC. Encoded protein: CSVGGIGDEQYF.

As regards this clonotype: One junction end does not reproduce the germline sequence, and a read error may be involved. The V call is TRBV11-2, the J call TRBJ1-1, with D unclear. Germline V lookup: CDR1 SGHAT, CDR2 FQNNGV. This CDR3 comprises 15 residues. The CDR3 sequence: CASSPGGLGNTEAFF. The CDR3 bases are TGTGCCAGCAGCCCCGGTGGGTTGGGGAACACTGAAGCTTTTTTT.

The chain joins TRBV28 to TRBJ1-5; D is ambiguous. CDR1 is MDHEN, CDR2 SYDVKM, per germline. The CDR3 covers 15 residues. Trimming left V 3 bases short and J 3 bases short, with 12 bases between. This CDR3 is CASSFVGRVNQPQHF. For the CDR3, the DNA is TGTGCCAGCAGTTTCGTAGGGAGGGTCAATCAGCCCCAGCATTTT.

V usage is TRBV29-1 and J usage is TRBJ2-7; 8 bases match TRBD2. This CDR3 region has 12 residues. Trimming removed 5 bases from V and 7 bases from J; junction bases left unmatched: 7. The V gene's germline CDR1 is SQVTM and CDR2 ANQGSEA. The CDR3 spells CSVTGLAREQYF. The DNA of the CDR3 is TGCAGCGTTACCGGACTAGCCCGGGAGCAGTACTTC.

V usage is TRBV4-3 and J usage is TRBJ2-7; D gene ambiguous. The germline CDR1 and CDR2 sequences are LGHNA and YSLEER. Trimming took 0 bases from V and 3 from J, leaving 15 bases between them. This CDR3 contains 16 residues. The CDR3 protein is CASSQDRTYTYYEQYF. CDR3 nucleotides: TGCGCCAGCAGCCAAGACAGGACCTACACCTACTACGAGCAGTACTTC.

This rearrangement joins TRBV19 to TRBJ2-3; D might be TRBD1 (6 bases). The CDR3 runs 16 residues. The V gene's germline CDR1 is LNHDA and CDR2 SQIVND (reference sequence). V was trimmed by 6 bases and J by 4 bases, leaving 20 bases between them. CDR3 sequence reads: CASSPLQGRGADTQYF. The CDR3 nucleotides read TGTGCCAGTAGCCCCCTCCAGGGGCGTGGAGCAGATACGCAGTATTTT.

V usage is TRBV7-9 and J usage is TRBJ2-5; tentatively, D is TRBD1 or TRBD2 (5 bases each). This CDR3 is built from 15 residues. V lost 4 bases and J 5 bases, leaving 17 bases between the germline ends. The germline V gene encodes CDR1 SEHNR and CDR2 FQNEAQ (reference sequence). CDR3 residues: CASSSPTGTEETQYF. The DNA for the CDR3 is TGTGCCAGCAGCTCCCCAACCGGGACGGAGGAGACCCAGTACTTC.

Here the CDR3 DNA reads TGCGCCAGCAGCCGGTGGGACGGATTGAACACTGAAGCTTTCTTT. Translated, it gives CASSRWDGLNTEAFF. The chain has TRBV4-3 and TRBJ1-1; TRBD1 might be the D (5 bases). V was trimmed by 4 bases and J by 0 bases, leaving 12 bases between them. The germline gives CDR1 LGHNA, CDR2 YSLEER. The CDR3 has 15 residues.

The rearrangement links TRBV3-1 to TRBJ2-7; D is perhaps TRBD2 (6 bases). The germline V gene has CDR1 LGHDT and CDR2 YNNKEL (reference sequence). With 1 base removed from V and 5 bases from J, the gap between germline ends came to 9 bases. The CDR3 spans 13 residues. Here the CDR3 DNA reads TGTGCCAGCAGCCAAGCTGCGGGGAACGAGCAGTACTTC. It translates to CASSQAAGNEQYF.